This T cell receptor (beta chain) originates from a study of blood T cell repertoires in COVID-19. This clone was seen more than once but under ten times. The CDR3 loop spans 12 amino acids. Trimming left V 8 bases short and J 7 bases short, with 11 bases between. CDR1 and CDR2 (germline): MDHEN, SYDVKM. Produced via immunoSEQ multiplex PCR; TCRdb's table is partial and in-frame only. This table holds about 350,000 clones, around nine tenths found once. V usage is TRBV28 and J usage is TRBJ1-4, with a possible D match to TRBD1 (5 bases). Sequenced: peripheral blood. The TCR comes from a woman aged 55 to 70 with COVID-19, enrolled during active disease. The CDR3 here is CASRDSSEKLFF. The CDR3 region has the DNA TGTGCCAGCCGGGACTCGAGTGAAAAACTGTTTTTT. Drawing the rest from reference TRBV28 and TRBJ1-4, the complete variable domain is DVKVTQSSRYLVKRTGEKVFLECVQDMDHENMFWYRQDPGLGLRLIYFSYDVKMKEKGDIPEGYSVSREKKERFSLILESASTNQTSMYLCASRDSSEKLFFGSGTQLSVL.